Listed here are 4 T cell receptor beta chains from one sample, sequenced in a study of T cells in Graves' hyperthyroidism and ophthalmopathy. Amplification of TCR beta CDR3 regions used RNA as the template. Carried out on the TCR CDR3, a first-round RT-PCR used the HTBI primer set. TCRdb fed the multiplex PCR reads into MiXCR, producing one record per CDR3 protein. Counted here are a few hundred thousand distinct CDR3 sequences, approximately 17% occurring once; the ten biggest clones make up 40%. The sequenced material came from blood. The receptors stem from a man between 18 and 35 years old with Graves' ophthalmopathy.

The J gene is TRBJ1-2, the V gene TRBV3-1; D is unclear. The CDR3 is 13 residues long. Germline V lookup: CDR1 LGHDT, CDR2 YNNKEL (reference sequence). V was shortened by 5 bases and J by 8 bases, with 15 bases between the two germline ends. CDR3 DNA: TGTGCCAGCAGCGCGACGCAGGTCCTCGGCTACACCTTC. Its protein product is CASSATQVLGYTF.

This clonotype was detected ten times or more. This chain joins TRBV28 and TRBJ2-3; D is uncertain. The ends were cut back, 4 bases at V and 0 bases at J, with 14 bases in the middle. The CDR3 extends over 16 amino acids. CDR1 and CDR2 (germline): MDHEN, SYDVKM. In DNA, the CDR3 is TGTGCCAGCAGTTCCCCCCAGGAGACCAGCACAGATACGCAGTATTTT. This codes for CASSSPQETSTDTQYF.

This chain joins TRBV7-2 and TRBJ1-6; the match to TRBD1 covers 7 bases. Germline V gene sequence: CDR1 SGHTA, CDR2 FQGNSA. The CDR3 is 15 residues long. The junction had 4 bases not matched to a gene; V was cut back by 1 base and J by 7 bases. CDR3 coding DNA: TGTGCCAGCAGCTTAGTTAGGGGGCTCAATTCACCCCTCCACTTT. Residues: CASSLVRGLNSPLHF.

This clonotype appeared many times. The chain joins TRBV3-1 to TRBJ2-7; TRBD1 agrees at 7 bases. The CDR3 sequence is 15 residues long. The germline CDR1 and CDR2 sequences are LGHDT and YNNKEL (reference sequence). With 0 bases clipped from V and 3 bases from J, the junction kept 5 bases outside the gene matches. For the CDR3, the DNA is TGTGCCAGCAGCCAAGAGAGGGGGCTGGGCTACGAGCAGTACTTC. Its protein product is CASSQERGLGYEQYF.